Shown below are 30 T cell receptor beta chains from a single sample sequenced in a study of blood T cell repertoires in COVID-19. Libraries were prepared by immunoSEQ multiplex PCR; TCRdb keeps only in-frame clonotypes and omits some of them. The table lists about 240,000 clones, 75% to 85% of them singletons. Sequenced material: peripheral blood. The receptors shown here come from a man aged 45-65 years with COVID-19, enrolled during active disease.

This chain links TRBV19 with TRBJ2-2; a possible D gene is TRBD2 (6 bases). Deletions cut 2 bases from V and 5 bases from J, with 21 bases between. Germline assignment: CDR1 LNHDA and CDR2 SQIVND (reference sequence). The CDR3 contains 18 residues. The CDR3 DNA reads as TGTGCCAGTAGTATATTCGGGCGGGGATACCGTGATACCGGGGAGCTGTTTTTT. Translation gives CASSIFGRGYRDTGELFF.

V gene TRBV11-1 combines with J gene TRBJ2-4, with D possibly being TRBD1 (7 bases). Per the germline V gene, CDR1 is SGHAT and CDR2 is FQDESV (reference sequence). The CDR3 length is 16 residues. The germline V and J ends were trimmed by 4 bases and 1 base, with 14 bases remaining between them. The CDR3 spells CASSSRGRTAKNIQYF. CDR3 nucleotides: TGTGCCAGCAGCTCCAGGGGGAGGACGGCCAAAAACATTCAGTACTTC.

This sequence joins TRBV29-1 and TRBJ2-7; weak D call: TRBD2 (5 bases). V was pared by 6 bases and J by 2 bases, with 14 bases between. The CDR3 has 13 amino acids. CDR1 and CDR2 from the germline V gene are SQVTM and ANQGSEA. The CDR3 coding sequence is TGCAGCGTCGGAGGCGGCAAGGCCTACGAGCAGTACTTC. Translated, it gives CSVGGGKAYEQYF.

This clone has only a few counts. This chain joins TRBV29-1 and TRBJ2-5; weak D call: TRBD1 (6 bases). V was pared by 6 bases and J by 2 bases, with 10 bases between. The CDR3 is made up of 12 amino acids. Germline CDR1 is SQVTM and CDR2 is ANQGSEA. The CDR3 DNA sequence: TGCAGCGTCGCCAGGGGTCAAGAGACCCAGTACTTC. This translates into CSVARGQETQYF. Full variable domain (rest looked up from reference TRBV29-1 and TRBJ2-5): SAVISQKPSRDICQRGTSLTIQCQVDSQVTMMFWYRQQPGQSLTLIATANQGSEATYESGFVIDKFPISRPNLTFSTLTVSNMSPEDSSIYLCSVARGQETQYFGPGTRLLVL.

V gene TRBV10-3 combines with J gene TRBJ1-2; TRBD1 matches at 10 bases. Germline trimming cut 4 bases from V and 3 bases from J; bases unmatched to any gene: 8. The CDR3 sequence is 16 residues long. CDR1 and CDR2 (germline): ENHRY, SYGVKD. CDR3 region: CAISADRGQEDYGYTF. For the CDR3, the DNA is TGTGCCATCAGTGCTGACAGGGGGCAAGAAGACTATGGCTACACCTTC.

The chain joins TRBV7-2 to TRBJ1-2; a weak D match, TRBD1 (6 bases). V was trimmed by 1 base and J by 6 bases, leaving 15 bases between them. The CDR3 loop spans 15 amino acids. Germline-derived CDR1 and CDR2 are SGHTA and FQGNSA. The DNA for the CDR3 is TGTGCCAGCAGCTTAGATGTCTGGGGGCGGGATGGCTACACCTTC. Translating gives CASSLDVWGRDGYTF.

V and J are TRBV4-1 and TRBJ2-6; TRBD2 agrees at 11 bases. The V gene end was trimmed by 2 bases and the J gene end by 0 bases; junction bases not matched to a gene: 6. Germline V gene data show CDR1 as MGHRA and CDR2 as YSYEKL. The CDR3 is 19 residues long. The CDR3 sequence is CASSQYGLAGTSGANVLTF. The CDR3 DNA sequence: TGCGCCAGCAGCCAATACGGACTAGCGGGTACCTCTGGGGCCAACGTCCTGACTTTC.

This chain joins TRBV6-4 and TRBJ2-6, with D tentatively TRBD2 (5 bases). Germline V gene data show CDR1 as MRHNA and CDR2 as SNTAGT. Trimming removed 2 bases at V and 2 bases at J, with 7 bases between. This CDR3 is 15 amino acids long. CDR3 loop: CASSDERTGANVLTF. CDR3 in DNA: TGTGCCAGCAGTGACGAGCGGACTGGGGCCAACGTCCTGACTTTC.

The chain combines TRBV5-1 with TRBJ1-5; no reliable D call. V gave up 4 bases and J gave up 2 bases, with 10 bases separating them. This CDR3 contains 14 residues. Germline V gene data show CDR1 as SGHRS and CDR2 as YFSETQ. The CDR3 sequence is CASSIDGGNQPQHF. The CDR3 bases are TGCGCCAGCAGCATCGACGGGGGCAATCAGCCCCAGCATTTT.

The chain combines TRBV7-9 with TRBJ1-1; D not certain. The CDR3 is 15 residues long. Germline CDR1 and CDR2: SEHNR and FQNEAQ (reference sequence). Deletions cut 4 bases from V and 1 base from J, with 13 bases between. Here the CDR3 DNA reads TGTGCCAGCAGCTCACAAATTCAAACGAACACTGAAGCTTTCTTT. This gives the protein CASSSQIQTNTEAFF. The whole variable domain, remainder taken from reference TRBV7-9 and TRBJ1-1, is DTGVSQNPRHKITKRGQNVTFRCDPISEHNRLYWYRQTLGQGPEFLTYFQNEAQLEKSRLLSDRFSAERPKGSFSTLEIQRTEQGDSAMYLCASSSQIQTNTEAFFGQGTRLTVV.

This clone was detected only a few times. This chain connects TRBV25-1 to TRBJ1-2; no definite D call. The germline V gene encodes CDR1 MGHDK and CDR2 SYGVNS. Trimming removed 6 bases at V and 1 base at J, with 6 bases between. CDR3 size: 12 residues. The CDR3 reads CASRGGNYGYTF. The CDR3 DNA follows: TGTGCCAGCAGGGGAGGTAACTATGGCTACACCTTC.

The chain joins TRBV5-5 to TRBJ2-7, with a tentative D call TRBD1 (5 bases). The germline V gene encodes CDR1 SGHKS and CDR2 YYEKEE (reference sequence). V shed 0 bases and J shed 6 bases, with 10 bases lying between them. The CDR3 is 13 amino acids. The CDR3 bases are TGTGCCAGCAGCTTGGGAGCAGGGCTCGAGCAGTACTTC. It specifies CASSLGAGLEQYF. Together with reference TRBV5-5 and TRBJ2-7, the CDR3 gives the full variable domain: DAGVTQSPTHLIKTRGQQVTLRCSPISGHKSVSWYQQVLGQGPQFIFQYYEKEERGRGNFPDRFSARQFPNYSSELNVNALLLGDSALYLCASSLGAGLEQYFGPGTRLTVT.

As DNA, the CDR3 is TGTGCCAGCAGCTTAGGGGAGGGAACTAATGAAAAACTGTTTTTT. It is translated as CASSLGEGTNEKLFF. J is TRBJ1-4 and V is TRBV11-2, with unresolved D. Germline loops: CDR1 SGHAT, CDR2 FQNNGV. Trimming removed 1 base from V and 1 base from J, with 7 bases in between. This CDR3 has 15 amino acids.

The CDR3 sequence: CASGTFNTQYF. The CDR3 DNA reads as TGTGCCAGCGGGACTTTTAATACGCAGTATTTT. The V and J genes are TRBV27 and TRBJ2-3, with TRBD2 as a possible D gene (6 bases). V was cut by 8 bases and J by 7 bases, with 10 bases left in between. The CDR3 is 11 amino acids. Germline CDR1 is MNHEY and CDR2 is SMNVEV (reference sequence).

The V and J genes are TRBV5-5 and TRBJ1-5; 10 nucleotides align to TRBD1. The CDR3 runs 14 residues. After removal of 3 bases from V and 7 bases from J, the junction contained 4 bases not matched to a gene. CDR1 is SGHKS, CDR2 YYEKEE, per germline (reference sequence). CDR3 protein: CASSSGQGYQPQHF. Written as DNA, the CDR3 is TGTGCCAGCAGCTCGGGACAGGGGTACCAGCCCCAGCATTTT.

DNA of the CDR3: TGTGCCAGCAGCATTTACGAGCAGTACTTC. It encodes CASSIYEQYF. The chain carries TRBV6-5 and TRBJ2-7; D is ambiguous. This CDR3 spans 10 amino acids. V lost 6 bases to trimming and J lost 4 bases, with 4 bases between them. In germline, CDR1 is MNHEY, CDR2 SVGAGI.

DNA of the CDR3: TGTGCCAGCAGTTTAGATGCCGGCTACGAGCAGTACTTC. Translating it yields CASSLDAGYEQYF. The rearrangement links TRBV12-3 or TRBV12-4 to TRBJ2-7; D is undetermined. The CDR3 totals 13 residues. V was clipped by 1 base and J by 3 bases, with 7 bases between them.

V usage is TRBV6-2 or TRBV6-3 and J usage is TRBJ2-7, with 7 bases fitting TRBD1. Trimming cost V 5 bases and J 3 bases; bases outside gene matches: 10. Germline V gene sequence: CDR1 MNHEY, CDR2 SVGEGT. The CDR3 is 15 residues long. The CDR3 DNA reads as TGTGCCAGCAGTACGTGGACAGGCAGTGACTACGAGCAGTACTTC. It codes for CASSTWTGSDYEQYF.

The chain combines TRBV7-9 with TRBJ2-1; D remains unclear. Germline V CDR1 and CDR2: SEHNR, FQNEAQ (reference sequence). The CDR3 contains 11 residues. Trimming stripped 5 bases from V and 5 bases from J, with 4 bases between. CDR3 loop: CASSPDNEQFF. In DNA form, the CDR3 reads TGTGCCAGCAGCCCAGACAATGAGCAGTTCTTC.

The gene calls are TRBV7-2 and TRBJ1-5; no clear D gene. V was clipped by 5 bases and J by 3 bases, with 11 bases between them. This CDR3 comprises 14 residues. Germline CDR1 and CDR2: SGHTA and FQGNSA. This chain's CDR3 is CASSRGRNNQPQHF. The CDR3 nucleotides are TGTGCCAGCAGCCGGGGTAGGAACAATCAGCCCCAGCATTTT. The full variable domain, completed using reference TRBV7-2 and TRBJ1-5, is GAGVSQSPSNKVTEKGKDVELRCDPISGHTALYWYRQSLGQGLEFLIYFQGNSAPDKSGLPSDRFSAERTGGSVSTLTIQRTQQEDSAVYLCASSRGRNNQPQHFGDGTRLSIL.

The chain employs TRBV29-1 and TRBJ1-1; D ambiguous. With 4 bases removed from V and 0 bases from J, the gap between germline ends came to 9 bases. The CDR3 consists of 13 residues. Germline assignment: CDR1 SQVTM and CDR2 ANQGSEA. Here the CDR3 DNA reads TGCAGCGTTGGCAGGCGTATGAACACTGAAGCTTTCTTT. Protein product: CSVGRRMNTEAFF.

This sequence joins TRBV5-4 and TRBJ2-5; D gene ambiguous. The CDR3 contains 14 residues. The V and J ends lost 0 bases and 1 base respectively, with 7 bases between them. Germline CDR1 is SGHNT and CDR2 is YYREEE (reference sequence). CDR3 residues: CASSLAGSQETQYF. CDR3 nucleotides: TGTGCCAGCAGCTTGGCTGGCAGCCAAGAGACCCAGTACTTC. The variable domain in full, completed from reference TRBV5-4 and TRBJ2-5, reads ETGVTQSPTHLIKTRGQQVTLRCSSQSGHNTVSWYQQALGQGPQFIFQYYREEENGRGNFPPRFSGLQFPNYSSELNVNALELDDSALYLCASSLAGSQETQYFGPGTRLLVL.

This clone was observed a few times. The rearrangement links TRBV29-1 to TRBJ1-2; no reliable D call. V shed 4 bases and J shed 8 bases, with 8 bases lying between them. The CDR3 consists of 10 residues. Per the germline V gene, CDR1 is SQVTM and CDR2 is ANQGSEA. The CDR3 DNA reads TGCAGCGTTGGCGGGGAAGGCTACACCTTC. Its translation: CSVGGEGYTF.

The CDR3 region has the DNA TGTGCCACCAGCAGAGATCTCGGGAACACCATATATTTT. Translating gives CATSRDLGNTIYF. The chain carries TRBV15 and TRBJ1-3; D is undetermined. The CDR3 extends over 13 amino acids. Trimming removed 0 bases from V and 7 bases from J, with 7 bases in between. Germline lookup yields CDR1 LNHNV and CDR2 YYDKDF (reference sequence).

In nucleotides, the CDR3 is TGTGCCAGCAGTTCCAGACTAGCACCAAACTCCTACGAGCAGTACTTC. Its translation is CASSSRLAPNSYEQYF. J is TRBJ2-7 and V is TRBV6-2 or TRBV6-3, with TRBD2 matching over 7 bases. The CDR3 totals 16 residues. After removal of 4 bases from V and 0 bases from J, the junction contained 9 bases not matched to a gene. Germline CDR1 reads MNHEY; CDR2 reads SVGEGT.

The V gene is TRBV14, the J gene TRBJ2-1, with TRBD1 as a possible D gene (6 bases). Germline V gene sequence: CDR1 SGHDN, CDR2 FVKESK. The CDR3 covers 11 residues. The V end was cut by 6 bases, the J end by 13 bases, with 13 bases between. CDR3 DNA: TGTGCCAGCAGGGGCCGGGACACCCAGTTCTTC. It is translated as CASRGRDTQFF.

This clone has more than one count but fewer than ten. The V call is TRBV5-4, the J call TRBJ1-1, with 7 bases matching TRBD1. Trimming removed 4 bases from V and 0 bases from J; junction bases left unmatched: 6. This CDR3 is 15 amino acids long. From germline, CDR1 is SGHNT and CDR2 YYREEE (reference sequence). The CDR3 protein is CASSPGQDMNTEAFF. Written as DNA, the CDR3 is TGTGCCAGCAGCCCAGGACAGGACATGAACACTGAAGCTTTCTTT.

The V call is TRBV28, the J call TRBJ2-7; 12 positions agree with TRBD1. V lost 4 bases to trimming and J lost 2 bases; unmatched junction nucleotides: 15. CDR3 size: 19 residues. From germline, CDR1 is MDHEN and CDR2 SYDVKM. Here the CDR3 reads CASSSLGGGGTGGPYEQYF. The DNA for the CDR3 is TGTGCCAGCAGTTCATTGGGCGGTGGGGGGACAGGGGGCCCCTACGAGCAGTACTTC.

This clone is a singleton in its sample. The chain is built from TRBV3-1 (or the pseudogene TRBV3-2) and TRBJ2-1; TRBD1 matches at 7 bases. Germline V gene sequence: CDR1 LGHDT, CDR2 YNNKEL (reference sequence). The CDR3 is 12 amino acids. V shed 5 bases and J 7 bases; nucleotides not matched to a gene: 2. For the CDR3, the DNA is TGTGCCAGCAGCTTACAGGGGAATGAGCAGTTCTTC. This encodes CASSLQGNEQFF.

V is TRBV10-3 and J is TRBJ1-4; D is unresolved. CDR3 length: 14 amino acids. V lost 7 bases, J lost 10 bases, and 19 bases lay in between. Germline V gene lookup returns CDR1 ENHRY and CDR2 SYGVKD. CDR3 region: CAIKEGTSVGKLFF. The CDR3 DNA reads TGTGCCATCAAGGAGGGAACCTCGGTCGGAAAACTGTTTTTT.